These T cell receptor beta chains were read from a single sample in a study of shared clonotypes between healthy human individuals. The data were produced by immunoSEQ multiplex PCR, yet TCRdb's version contains in-frame clones alone and is incomplete. In the table there are around 1.9 million clones, about 92% of which are singletons. Sequenced material: naive CD8+ T cells from PBMCs. The receptors come from a young man in good health. Some clones in this sample may be carry-over from other donors' samples. CDR3s include the opening cysteine and the closing phenylalanine or tryptophan. The D gene is left open where the match is weak. Rows may omit the clone size; those that give it use once, few, many or a size class.

D gene	clone size	V gene	J gene	CDR3 protein	CDR3 DNA
TRBD1	few	TRBV18	TRBJ1-5	CASSNRGDNQPQHF	TGTGCCAGCTCGAACAGGGGGGACAATCAGCCCCAGCATTTT
TRBD2	once	TRBV13	TRBJ2-7	CASSDGTSGSSSSYEQYF	TGTGCCAGCAGCGACGGGACTAGCGGGTCCTCTTCATCCTACGAGCAGTACTTC
.	.	TRBV9	TRBJ1-1	CASSPVGNFAFF	TGTGCCAGCAGCCCGGTCGGGAACTTCGCTTTCTTT
TRBD1	.	TRBV5-1	TRBJ1-2	CASSLTGSTGYTF	TGCGCCAGCAGCCTGACAGGGTCTACGGGCTACACCTTC
TRBD1	.	TRBV4-1	TRBJ1-1	CASSQGTGTAEAFF	TGCGCCAGCAGCCAAGGAACGGGGACAGCTGAAGCTTTCTTT
.	.	TRBV7-9	TRBJ2-1	CASSFMTRNNEQFF	TGTGCCAGCAGCTTCATGACTAGAAACAATGAGCAGTTCTTC
.	.	TRBV29-1	TRBJ1-3	CSVDGGSSGNTIYF	TGCAGCGTTGACGGCGGGAGCTCTGGAAACACCATATATTTT
.	.	TRBV6-5	TRBJ1-2	CASSPIEANYGYTF	TGTGCCAGCAGCCCAATAGAAGCTAACTATGGCTACACCTTC
.	.	TRBV19	TRBJ2-6	CASRVTLLRISGANVLTF	TGTGCCAGTAGGGTCACTCTCCTTCGGATCTCTGGGGCCAACGTCCTGACTTTC
TRBD2	.	TRBV7-9	TRBJ2-2	CASSPYGVREIGVGELFF	TGTGCCAGCAGCCCCTACGGCGTGCGGGAGATAGGGGTCGGGGAGCTGTTTTTT
.	.	TRBV27	TRBJ1-4	CASSLLFPRGLEEKLFF	TGTGCCAGCAGTTTATTATTTCCCCGGGGGTTGGAGGAAAAACTGTTTTTT